This T cell receptor beta chain came from a study of Graves' ophthalmopathy and Graves' hyperthyroidism. Amplification of TCR beta CDR3 regions used RNA transcripts. Second-round multiplex PCR followed a first-round RT-PCR using HTBI primers. From the multiplex PCR reads, TCRdb called clonotypes with MiXCR, one entry per CDR3 protein. This table has about 370,000 distinct CDR3 sequences, roughly a sixth appearing once. Findings and limits, study-wide: The model forecast ophthalmopathy progression, reaching over 70% sensitivity and about 72% specificity. Blood also harbored most expanded thyroid clonotypes above 0.001 frequency.

This clonotype has at least ten counts. The antigen is undetermined. Aged 18 to 65, hyperthyroidism patients had new diagnoses of under 2 months' duration. PBMCs had their origin in fresh peripheral blood (around 10 ml). Per the germline V gene, CDR1 is LNHNV and CDR2 is YYDKDF (reference sequence). V was pared by 1 base and J by 8 bases, with 9 bases between. This CDR3 is built from 14 residues. Specimen: peripheral blood. The chain is built from TRBV15 and TRBJ1-6; D not certain. The TCR comes from an adult woman with stable Graves' hyperthyroidism. CDR3 in DNA: TGTGCCACCAGCAGAGCCAGGTGGGATTCACCCCTCCACTTT. It encodes CATSRARWDSPLHF.